This T cell receptor (beta chain) derives from a study of T-cell memory formation after mild COVID-19. About the study: The two donors had largely donor-specific TCR clusters.

General study findings and limits: Day 15 to 85 contracting clones showed balanced CD4/CD8; later expanders leaned CD4+. CD4+ contracting clones lay mainly in CM and EM, CD8+ ones in EMRA. Memory cells collected pre-infection included some clones that later responded, suggesting cross-reactive memory joined.

From the 5' RACE reads, TCRdb called clonotypes with MiXCR, one entry per CDR3 protein. The sample has hundreds of thousands of distinct CDR3 sequences; 15% to 20% are singletons. This clonotype occurred a few times. What it binds is unknown. Trimming removed 0 bases from V and 8 bases from J, with 20 bases in between. Per the germline V gene, CDR1 is DFQATT and CDR2 is SNEGSKA (reference sequence). CDR3 size: 16 residues. This chain connects TRBV20-1 to TRBJ1-5; a possible D gene is TRBD1 (5 bases). The sequenced sample consisted of PBMCs or a T cell subset sorted from them (not recorded which). This clonotype was sampled from a man aged 18 to 30 who had mild COVID-19 (a few samples of this study predate the infection). Cell type and time point are not known. DNA for the CDR3: TGCAGTGCTAGAGATTTAGGGGCCGGGGTTAAGGAGCCCCAGCATTTT. Its translation: CSARDLGAGVKEPQHF.